These 16 T cell receptor beta chains came from one sample sequenced in a study of blood T cell repertoires in COVID-19. Here immunoSEQ multiplex PCR was the method, and the copy in TCRdb shows in-frame clones only, minus some. Of 350,000 to 500,000 clones listed, roughly 84% were seen once; the top ten hold roughly 1.4%. The sample comprised PBMCs or T cells enriched from blood (not recorded which). These receptors were collected from a woman under 30 who had been exposed to COVID-19.

This clone was counted between two and nine times. V gene TRBV5-1 combines with J gene TRBJ2-2; perhaps TRBD1 as D (5 bases). Trimming took 0 bases from V and 0 from J, leaving 9 bases between them. From germline, CDR1 is SGHRS and CDR2 YFSETQ. The CDR3 loop spans 16 amino acids. The CDR3 reads CASSLDRPTNTGELFF. The CDR3, as DNA: TGCGCCAGCAGCTTGGACAGGCCCACGAACACCGGGGAGCTGTTTTTT.

V and J are TRBV27 and TRBJ2-7; a weak D match, TRBD2 (5 bases). Trimming took off 8 bases at V and 7 bases at J, with 24 bases between the two ends. CDR1 MNHEY and CDR2 SMNVEV come from the germline V gene (reference sequence). This CDR3 comprises 15 residues. The CDR3 spells CASYPRAAPSGEQYF. The CDR3 DNA sequence: TGTGCCAGCTACCCTAGGGCGGCCCCGTCGGGGGAGCAGTACTTC.

With respect to this clone: This sample also contains other DNA sequences that code for the same CDR3. The chain couples TRBV20-1 to TRBJ1-3, with TRBD1 as a possible D gene (6 bases). In germline, CDR1 is DFQATT, CDR2 SNEGSKA (reference sequence). The germline V and J ends were trimmed by 3 bases and 1 base, with 7 bases remaining between them. The CDR3 covers 13 residues. The CDR3, as DNA: TGCAGTGCTAGTAGGGGGTCTGGAAACACCATATATTTT. It translates to CSASRGSGNTIYF.

This clone has just one count. The V call is TRBV19, the J call TRBJ1-2; TRBD1 aligns across 8 bases. The CDR3 is made up of 15 amino acids. V was pared by 5 bases and J by 8 bases, with 13 bases of the junction left unmatched. Looked up from germline, CDR1 is LNHDA and CDR2 is SQIVND (reference sequence). The CDR3 sequence is CASSAGTGILWGYTF. In DNA form, the CDR3 reads TGTGCCAGTAGTGCAGGGACAGGAATTCTATGGGGCTACACCTTC.

This chain links TRBV5-5 with TRBJ1-1; D is unclear. Germline CDR1 is SGHKS and CDR2 is YYEKEE (reference sequence). V gave up 0 bases and J gave up 0 bases, with 6 bases separating them. CDR3 size: 14 residues. The CDR3 sequence is CASSLVLLNTEAFF. The DNA of the CDR3 is TGTGCCAGCAGCTTGGTTCTTTTGAACACTGAAGCTTTCTTT.

V is TRBV3-1 (or the pseudogene TRBV3-2) and J is TRBJ2-2; 8 nucleotides match TRBD2. This CDR3 comprises 17 residues. The germline V gene encodes CDR1 LGHDT and CDR2 YNNKEL (reference sequence). J lost 6 bases, V lost 0 bases, and 9 bases had no gene match. CDR3 nucleotides: TGTGCCAGCAGCCAAGACCCGACTAGCGTTACGGCCGGGGAGCTGTTTTTT. Translated: CASSQDPTSVTAGELFF.

This clone turned up a few times. This rearrangement joins TRBV4-2 to TRBJ2-2, with 7 bases matching TRBD1. J was trimmed by 1 base and V by 3 bases; bases with no gene match: 5. The CDR3 covers 16 residues. CDR1 and CDR2 (germline): LGHNA, YNFKEQ. CDR3 coding DNA: TGTGCCAGCAGCCATGCCGGGACAGAGAACACCGGGGAGCTGTTTTTT. Translation: CASSHAGTENTGELFF.

The chain employs TRBV2 and TRBJ1-4, with TRBD1 matching over 7 bases. Germline CDR1 reads SNHLY; CDR2 reads FYNNEI. The CDR3 is 14 residues long. V was pared by 6 bases and J by 7 bases, with 8 bases of the junction left unmatched. This CDR3 reads CASSSAGTAEKLFF. CDR3 bases: TGTGCCAGCAGCTCTGCCGGGACAGCTGAAAAACTGTTTTTT.

The V and J genes are TRBV7-2 and TRBJ1-5, with a tentative D call TRBD1 (6 bases). Trimming removed 2 bases at V and 3 bases at J, with 11 bases between. Germline CDR1 and CDR2: SGHTA and FQGNSA. This CDR3 has 15 residues. CDR3 loop: CASSLSTGPNQPQHF. In DNA form, the CDR3 reads TGTGCCAGCAGCTTATCAACAGGGCCCAATCAGCCCCAGCATTTT.

The chain carries TRBV29-1 and TRBJ2-1, with D tentatively TRBD2 (7 bases). CDR3 length equals 15 residues. V was cut by 3 bases and J by 4 bases, with 16 bases left in between. Germline CDR1 reads SQVTM; CDR2 reads ANQGSEA. CDR3 amino acids: CSVDRLGGLYNEQFF. CDR3 nucleotides: TGCAGCGTTGATCGTCTCGGGGGGCTTTACAATGAGCAGTTCTTC.

The chain uses TRBV28 and TRBJ1-5, with 10 bases aligning to TRBD1. Germline CDR1 reads MDHEN; CDR2 reads SYDVKM. The CDR3 consists of 16 residues. The V segment lost 6 bases and the J segment 7 bases; nucleotides outside the gene matches: 12. The chain's CDR3 is CASSPDRTGGEQPQHF. The CDR3 bases are TGTGCCAGCAGCCCCGATAGGACAGGGGGAGAACAGCCCCAGCATTTT.

J is TRBJ2-6 and V is TRBV5-1, with 8 bases identical to TRBD2. V trimming: 1 base; J trimming: 3 bases; junction bases outside the gene matches: 3. Germline V gene data show CDR1 as SGHRS and CDR2 as YFSETQ. This CDR3 region has 16 residues. CDR3: CASSLSGSDGANVLTF. CDR3 bases: TGCGCCAGCAGCTTGAGCGGGAGTGATGGGGCCAACGTCCTGACTTTC.

The chain links TRBV30 to TRBJ1-2; no reliable D call. Germline loops: CDR1 GTSNPN, CDR2 SVGIG (reference sequence). V was pared by 2 bases and J by 7 bases, with 14 bases between. This CDR3 comprises 13 residues. The chain's CDR3 is CAWSSLVSGGYTF. Here the CDR3 DNA reads TGTGCCTGGAGTTCTCTGGTGTCGGGTGGCTACACCTTC.

This clone was detected only a few times. The chain combines TRBV28 with TRBJ1-5; 11 bases map to TRBD1. V lost 5 bases to trimming and J lost 6 bases; unmatched junction nucleotides: 6. CDR3 size: 15 residues. Looked up from germline, CDR1 is MDHEN and CDR2 is SYDVKM. The CDR3 sequence is CASSPRDRGGQPQHF. The CDR3 DNA reads as TGTGCCAGCAGTCCCCGGGACAGGGGGGGTCAGCCCCAGCATTTT.

The chain has TRBV7-9 and TRBJ2-7; D unclear. The CDR3 loop spans 12 amino acids. The V gene's germline CDR1 is SEHNR and CDR2 FQNEAQ (reference sequence). Trimming pared 3 bases from V and 3 bases from J, leaving 6 bases between. The CDR3 bases are TGTGCCAGCAGCTTGCCCAGCTACGAGCAGTACTTC. This sequence encodes CASSLPSYEQYF.

About this clone itself: Other DNA variants within this sample encode the same CDR3. V gene TRBV28 combines with J gene TRBJ2-3, with D perhaps matching TRBD2 (7 bases). This CDR3 has 16 amino acids. Per the germline V gene, CDR1 is MDHEN and CDR2 is SYDVKM. The V end lost 3 bases, the J end lost 2 bases, and 15 bases lay between the germline ends. The CDR3: CASSFASGGYTDTQYF. The CDR3 DNA reads TGTGCCAGCAGTTTTGCATCGGGGGGCTACACAGATACGCAGTATTTT.